Shown below are 4 T cell receptor beta chains from a single sample sequenced in a study of T-cell reconstitution after alpha-beta-depleted transplantation in children. As it was prepared, the TCRbeta library received unique molecular identifiers. Via MiXCR, TCRdb re-called the PCR reads, giving one row per CDR3 protein. The sample yields more than 200,000 distinct CDR3 sequences, roughly a quarter seen once. This specimen was PBMCs, taken before TCRalphabeta/CD19-depleted stem cell transplant. The receptors here all came from a girl aged 2 to 9 with Fanconi anemia, due to receive a stem cell transplant.

The V and J genes are TRBV23-1 and TRBJ2-7; TRBD1 matches at 7 bases. TRBV23-1 is placed among ORFs of uncertain function. The length of the CDR3 is 13 residues. The trim removed 2 bases at V and 6 bases at J, leaving 4 bases unmatched. The CDR3 sequence is CASSQRQGSEQYF. The CDR3 DNA is TGCGCCAGCAGTCAAAGACAGGGTAGCGAGCAGTACTTC.

This clonotype was counted ten times or more. The chain couples TRBV20-1 to TRBJ2-1; TRBD2 aligns across 8 bases. Germline V gene data show CDR1 as DFQATT and CDR2 as SNEGSKA (reference sequence). The CDR3 contains 14 residues. The junction had 3 bases not matched to a gene; V was cut back by 3 bases and J by 2 bases. CDR3 coding DNA: TGCAGTGCTAGCCCGGGACTAGCCTACAATGAGCAGTTCTTC. Its protein product is CSASPGLAYNEQFF.

The chain recombines TRBV7-7 with TRBJ2-1; tentatively, D is TRBD2 (6 bases). CDR3 length: 16 residues. V shed 1 base and J shed 2 bases, with 12 bases lying between them. Germline loops: CDR1 SSHAT, CDR2 FNYEAQ (reference sequence). The CDR3: CASSLGAGPTYNEQFF. In DNA form, the CDR3 reads TGTGCCAGCAGCTTAGGCGCGGGGCCTACCTACAATGAGCAGTTCTTC.

This clonotype has a handful of counts. The V and J genes are TRBV2 and TRBJ2-3; 7 bases map to TRBD2. J was trimmed by 2 bases and V by 8 bases; bases with no gene match: 10. CDR1 is SNHLY and CDR2 is FYNNEI in the germline V gene. This CDR3 is 15 amino acids long. CDR3 DNA sequence: TGTGCCAGCTGGGGGGTAGCGGGCAACACAGATACGCAGTATTTT. Encoded protein: CASWGVAGNTDTQYF.